These T cell receptor beta chains were read from a single sample in a study of blood T cell repertoires in COVID-19. The assay was immunoSEQ multiplex PCR, and TCRdb's table has in-frame clones only and misses some. The sample lists 100,000 to 110,000 clones; roughly nine tenths were seen once. The specimen sequenced was peripheral blood. Receptor source: a man aged 50-60 years with active COVID-19. The CDR3 runs from the conserved cysteine through the conserved F or W. Fields, in order: D gene, J gene, clone size, V gene, CDR3 DNA, CDR3 protein. A D gene is named only where the DNA matches it firmly. Clone size is given for some rows only: seen once, a few or many times, or a class if the clone is expanded.

d_call: TRBD2; j_call: TRBJ2-2; clone_size: once; v_call: TRBV6-5; cdr3_nt: TGTGCCAGCAGGATAACGGGACTAGCCCCCGGGGAGCTGTTTTTT; cdr3_aa: CASRITGLAPGELFF
d_call: NA; j_call: TRBJ2-3; clone_size: NA; v_call: TRBV7-3; cdr3_nt: TGTGCCAGCAGCTCGAAGGGGGGCACAGATACGCAGTATTTT; cdr3_aa: CASSSKGGTDTQYF
d_call: TRBD2; j_call: TRBJ2-3; clone_size: NA; v_call: TRBV24-1; cdr3_nt: TGTGCCACCAGCAAGACTAGCGGGAGGGTAGATACGCAGTATTTT; cdr3_aa: CATSKTSGRVDTQYF
d_call: NA; j_call: TRBJ2-1; clone_size: NA; v_call: TRBV21-1; cdr3_nt: TGTGCCGTCCTAGCCGGGGGGGACAATGAGCAGTTCTTC; cdr3_aa: CAVLAGGDNEQFF
d_call: TRBD2; j_call: TRBJ2-3; clone_size: once; v_call: TRBV12-5; cdr3_nt: TGTGCTAGTGGTTTGGTACCGGGCGGGAGGTCCACAGATACGCAGTATTTT; cdr3_aa: CASGLVPGGRSTDTQYF
d_call: NA; j_call: TRBJ2-7; clone_size: few; v_call: TRBV12-1; cdr3_nt: TGTGCCAGCAGCTTTGGCGCACCCCAAGGACAGGTGGACTACGAGCAGTACTTC; cdr3_aa: CASSFGAPQGQVDYEQYF
d_call: TRBD2; j_call: TRBJ2-1; clone_size: NA; v_call: TRBV3-1/TRBV3-2; cdr3_nt: TGTGCCAGCAGCCTTAAAGCGGGAACCCTTTACAATGAGCAGTTCTTC; cdr3_aa: CASSLKAGTLYNEQFF
d_call: NA; j_call: TRBJ1-6; clone_size: NA; v_call: TRBV6-5; cdr3_nt: TGTGCCAGCAGGGGAGGGGCGGAAAATTCACCCCTCCACTTT; cdr3_aa: CASRGGAENSPLHF
d_call: NA; j_call: TRBJ2-5; clone_size: NA; v_call: TRBV4-1; cdr3_nt: TGCGCCAGCAGCCCAGTGGCAGGGAGGACTCAAGAGACCCAGTACTTC; cdr3_aa: CASSPVAGRTQETQYF
d_call: TRBD2; j_call: TRBJ2-7; clone_size: few; v_call: TRBV10-2; cdr3_nt: TGCGCCAGCAGTGAGTCAAATAGCGGGCCTTACGAGCAGTACTTC; cdr3_aa: CASSESNSGPYEQYF
d_call: TRBD1; j_call: TRBJ1-1; clone_size: few; v_call: TRBV6-5; cdr3_nt: TGTGCCAGCCGGACAGGGAGGTGGACTGAAGCTTTCTTT; cdr3_aa: CASRTGRWTEAFF
d_call: NA; j_call: TRBJ2-1; clone_size: NA; v_call: TRBV12-3/TRBV12-4; cdr3_nt: TGTGCCAGCAGTTTCTCGGGCTACAATGAGCAGTTCTTC; cdr3_aa: CASSFSGYNEQFF
d_call: TRBD2; j_call: TRBJ2-3; clone_size: NA; v_call: TRBV4-1; cdr3_nt: TGCGCCAGCAGCCAAAGATCAACTTCTAGCGGAGATACGCAGTATTTT; cdr3_aa: CASSQRSTSSGDTQYF
d_call: NA; j_call: TRBJ1-5; clone_size: NA; v_call: TRBV5-5; cdr3_nt: TGTGCCAGCAGCTTGGCCAGGGGACCTGGGAGCAATCAGCCCCAGCATTTT; cdr3_aa: CASSLARGPGSNQPQHF
d_call: NA; j_call: TRBJ2-3; clone_size: NA; v_call: TRBV7-9; cdr3_nt: TGTGCCAGCAGCTTAAGTGCGGGTCAATCAGATACGCAGTATTTT; cdr3_aa: CASSLSAGQSDTQYF
d_call: TRBD2; j_call: TRBJ2-7; clone_size: NA; v_call: TRBV4-1; cdr3_nt: TGCGCCAGCAGCAGCCGACTAGCGGCATACGAGCAGTACTTC; cdr3_aa: CASSSRLAAYEQYF
d_call: NA; j_call: TRBJ1-3; clone_size: NA; v_call: TRBV6-5; cdr3_nt: TGTGCCAGCAGGGACTCTAAGGGTTCGGGAAACACCATATATTTT; cdr3_aa: CASRDSKGSGNTIYF
d_call: NA; j_call: TRBJ1-4; clone_size: NA; v_call: TRBV15; cdr3_nt: TGTGCCACCATAGGATCGGGGGAAAAACTGTTTTTT; cdr3_aa: CATIGSGEKLFF
d_call: NA; j_call: TRBJ1-2; clone_size: NA; v_call: TRBV6-5; cdr3_nt: TGTGCCAGCAGTTACCGGGGCTATGGCTACACCTTC; cdr3_aa: CASSYRGYGYTF
d_call: NA; j_call: TRBJ1-2; clone_size: NA; v_call: TRBV7-9; cdr3_nt: TGTGCCAGCAGCTTAGGAGGCCTCCAAAGAGGCGGCTACACCTTC; cdr3_aa: CASSLGGLQRGGYTF
d_call: TRBD1; j_call: TRBJ1-5; clone_size: NA; v_call: TRBV19; cdr3_nt: TGTGCCAGTAGTTCCGGGACAGGGACTGGATCGGGCAATCAGCCCCAGCATTTT; cdr3_aa: CASSSGTGTGSGNQPQHF
d_call: TRBD1; j_call: TRBJ1-6; clone_size: NA; v_call: TRBV19; cdr3_nt: TGTGCCAGCGCGAGGACAGGGCGGCATTCACCCCTCCACTTT; cdr3_aa: CASARTGRHSPLHF
d_call: NA; j_call: TRBJ2-1; clone_size: NA; v_call: TRBV19; cdr3_nt: TGTGCCAGTAGTGCCACTCTAGCGACCAATGAGCAGTTCTTC; cdr3_aa: CASSATLATNEQFF
d_call: TRBD2; j_call: TRBJ2-1; clone_size: NA; v_call: TRBV9; cdr3_nt: TGTGCCAGCAGCGTATCCGGACTAGCGGCCGGAAATGAGCAGTTCTTC; cdr3_aa: CASSVSGLAAGNEQFF
d_call: NA; j_call: TRBJ2-7; clone_size: NA; v_call: TRBV7-9; cdr3_nt: TGTGCCAGCAGCTTAGCGGCACGCGAGCAGTACTTC; cdr3_aa: CASSLAAREQYF
d_call: TRBD1; j_call: TRBJ1-4; clone_size: NA; v_call: TRBV5-1; cdr3_nt: TGCGCCAGCAGCTCCCAGGGGGTGAATGAAAAACTGTTTTTT; cdr3_aa: CASSSQGVNEKLFF
d_call: NA; j_call: TRBJ1-1; clone_size: once; v_call: TRBV4-1; cdr3_nt: TGCGCCAGCAGCCAAGTCCGAACAGTGAACACTGAAGCTTTCTTT; cdr3_aa: CASSQVRTVNTEAFF
d_call: NA; j_call: TRBJ1-1; clone_size: once; v_call: TRBV19; cdr3_nt: TGTGCCAGTAGTATAGAGGGCAGGGCCACTGAAGCTTTCTTT; cdr3_aa: CASSIEGRATEAFF
d_call: NA; j_call: TRBJ1-1; clone_size: NA; v_call: TRBV11-2; cdr3_nt: TGTGCCAGCAGCTTAGATACATACCAAGCTTTCTTT; cdr3_aa: CASSLDTYQAFF
d_call: TRBD2; j_call: TRBJ2-7; clone_size: once; v_call: TRBV5-6; cdr3_nt: TGTGCCAGCAGTTTCGGACTAGCGGGGACCGGCCGGGAGCAGTACTTC; cdr3_aa: CASSFGLAGTGREQYF
d_call: NA; j_call: TRBJ2-7; clone_size: NA; v_call: TRBV7-2; cdr3_nt: TGTGCCAGCAGCTTAGGGACACTCTCCTACGAGCAGTACTTC; cdr3_aa: CASSLGTLSYEQYF
d_call: NA; j_call: TRBJ2-2; clone_size: NA; v_call: TRBV2; cdr3_nt: TGTGCCAGCCGCATGGAGGGTGCCGGGGAGCTGTTTTTT; cdr3_aa: CASRMEGAGELFF
d_call: NA; j_call: TRBJ2-7; clone_size: NA; v_call: TRBV18; cdr3_nt: TGTGCCAGCTCCAAACAGGGCGATAGGGACATCGAATACTTC; cdr3_aa: CASSKQGDRDIEYF
d_call: TRBD1; j_call: TRBJ2-3; clone_size: NA; v_call: TRBV5-4; cdr3_nt: TGTGCCAGCAGCTTGGGACAGGGGGCTTTAGATACGCAGTATTTT; cdr3_aa: CASSLGQGALDTQYF
d_call: TRBD2; j_call: TRBJ2-1; clone_size: NA; v_call: TRBV24-1; cdr3_nt: TGTGCCACCAGTGATCGTAGCGGGAGCTCCTACAATGAGCAGTTCTTC; cdr3_aa: CATSDRSGSSYNEQFF
d_call: TRBD1; j_call: TRBJ2-7; clone_size: NA; v_call: TRBV5-6; cdr3_nt: TGTGCCAGCAGCAAGACAGGGGACTCCTCGACGTACGAGCAGTACTTC; cdr3_aa: CASSKTGDSSTYEQYF
d_call: NA; j_call: TRBJ1-2; clone_size: NA; v_call: TRBV24-1; cdr3_nt: TGTGCCACCAGTGACTCTTCCTTCCACAGGGCGGGCGGCTACACCTTC; cdr3_aa: CATSDSSFHRAGGYTF
d_call: TRBD1; j_call: TRBJ2-1; clone_size: NA; v_call: TRBV27; cdr3_nt: TGTGCCAGCAGTGCGGGGACAGGGTTCGGCAATGAGCAGTTCTTC; cdr3_aa: CASSAGTGFGNEQFF
d_call: TRBD1; j_call: TRBJ1-5; clone_size: NA; v_call: TRBV6-6; cdr3_nt: TGTGCCAGCAGTTTTGGACAGGGCCGAAATCAGCCCCAGCATTTT; cdr3_aa: CASSFGQGRNQPQHF
d_call: NA; j_call: TRBJ2-1; clone_size: NA; v_call: TRBV24-1; cdr3_nt: TGTGCCACCTCAACCCGGTTCAATGAGCAGTTCTTC; cdr3_aa: CATSTRFNEQFF
d_call: NA; j_call: TRBJ2-3; clone_size: NA; v_call: TRBV6-2/TRBV6-3; cdr3_nt: TGTGCCAGCAGTTCCTCAGAGGTCAGCACAGATACGCAGTATTTT; cdr3_aa: CASSSSEVSTDTQYF
d_call: TRBD1; j_call: TRBJ1-4; clone_size: NA; v_call: TRBV6-5; cdr3_nt: TGTGCCAGCAGTTACGTGGGACAGGCAACTAATGAAAAACTGTTTTTT; cdr3_aa: CASSYVGQATNEKLFF
d_call: TRBD1; j_call: TRBJ1-1; clone_size: NA; v_call: TRBV18; cdr3_nt: TGTGCCAGCTCACCACCCACGGACAGGGGCCGGACTGAAGCTTTCTTT; cdr3_aa: CASSPPTDRGRTEAFF
d_call: TRBD1; j_call: TRBJ2-5; clone_size: NA; v_call: TRBV19; cdr3_nt: TGTGCCAGTAGGGACAGGGGGCAAGAGACCCAGTACTTC; cdr3_aa: CASRDRGQETQYF
d_call: NA; j_call: TRBJ1-1; clone_size: NA; v_call: TRBV15; cdr3_nt: TGTGCCACCAGCAGAGTGGCAAGCCGGGAAACTTTCTTT; cdr3_aa: CATSRVASRETFF
d_call: NA; j_call: TRBJ1-3; clone_size: few; v_call: TRBV10-1; cdr3_nt: TGCGCCAGCAGTGCAGGGGTTGAAAACACCATATATTTT; cdr3_aa: CASSAGVENTIYF
d_call: NA; j_call: TRBJ1-5; clone_size: few; v_call: TRBV24-1; cdr3_nt: TGTGCCACAGGACAGTATAGCAATCAGCCCCAGCATTTT; cdr3_aa: CATGQYSNQPQHF
d_call: TRBD2; j_call: TRBJ2-1; clone_size: NA; v_call: TRBV7-2; cdr3_nt: TGTGCCAGCAGCTTAGCTCGGACTAGCGGAACCTCCTACAATGAGCAGTTCTTC; cdr3_aa: CASSLARTSGTSYNEQFF
d_call: TRBD2; j_call: TRBJ2-1; clone_size: NA; v_call: TRBV7-6; cdr3_nt: TGTGCCAGCAGCCTAAGGACTAGCGGGACCCTCTACAATGAGCAGTTCTTC; cdr3_aa: CASSLRTSGTLYNEQFF
d_call: NA; j_call: TRBJ2-5; clone_size: NA; v_call: TRBV19; cdr3_nt: TGTGCCAGTAGTATGGGACTGCCAACGGAGACCCAGTACTTC; cdr3_aa: CASSMGLPTETQYF
d_call: TRBD2; j_call: TRBJ2-3; clone_size: NA; v_call: TRBV10-3; cdr3_nt: TGTGCCATCAGTAGGGCCGGCGGGAGAGTCGAAACGCAGTATTTT; cdr3_aa: CAISRAGGRVETQYF
d_call: TRBD2; j_call: TRBJ2-2; clone_size: once; v_call: TRBV7-2; cdr3_nt: TGTGCCAGCAGCCAATCAGCCGGGCTAGCGGGGGGAACGGGCTTT; cdr3_aa: CASSQSAGLAGGTGF
d_call: NA; j_call: TRBJ2-1; clone_size: NA; v_call: TRBV6-2/TRBV6-3; cdr3_nt: TGTGCCAGCAGTTACTCGGGGTGGGGTGGGGGACTGAGATACAATGAGCAGTTCTTC; cdr3_aa: CASSYSGWGGGLRYNEQFF